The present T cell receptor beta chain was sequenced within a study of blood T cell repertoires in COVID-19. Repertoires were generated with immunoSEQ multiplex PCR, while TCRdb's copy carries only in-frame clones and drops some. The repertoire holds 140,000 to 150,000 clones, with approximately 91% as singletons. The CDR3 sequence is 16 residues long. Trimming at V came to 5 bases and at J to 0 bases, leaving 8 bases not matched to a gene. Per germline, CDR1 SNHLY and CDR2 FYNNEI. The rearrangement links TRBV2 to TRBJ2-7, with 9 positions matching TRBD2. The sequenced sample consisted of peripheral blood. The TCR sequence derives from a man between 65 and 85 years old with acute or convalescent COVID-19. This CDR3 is CASSRGGGRVSYEQYF. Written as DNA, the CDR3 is TGTGCCAGCAGTAGGGGTGGCGGGAGGGTCTCCTACGAGCAGTACTTC.